This T cell receptor beta chain was identified in a study of graft-versus-host responses after intestinal transplantation. Overall study context: Each recipient received anti-thymocyte globulin induction, then tacrolimus and steroids for about 3 years. The study, taken as a whole, reports: The marrow of recipients harbored GvH clones, and ileum or blood showed some of them first. High graft-versus-host to host-versus-graft clonal ratios were found in allografts of patients who had graft-donor T cell macrochimerism. There was an association between peak levels of circulating GvH clones and early post-transplant HvG declines.

Germline lookup yields CDR1 ENHRY and CDR2 SYGVKD. The CDR3 contains 13 residues. The V and J ends lost 10 bases and 0 bases respectively, with 10 bases between them. Profiling relied on immunoSEQ multiplex PCR, and the TCRdb table lists in-frame clones only, not all of them. The sample records 130,000 to 150,000 clones, around 90% being singletons. Note on this clone: Its antigen is unknown.

The sequence was collected from a human donor who received an intestinal transplant. Sequenced material: unstimulated CD4+ T cells sorted from spleen or lymph node cells, taken before intestinal transplant. The genes are TRBV10-3 and TRBJ2-4, with D maybe TRBD2 (5 bases). The CDR3 loop is CATRSGAKNIQYF. The CDR3 region has the DNA TGTGCCACCCGAAGCGGAGCCAAAAACATTCAGTACTTC.